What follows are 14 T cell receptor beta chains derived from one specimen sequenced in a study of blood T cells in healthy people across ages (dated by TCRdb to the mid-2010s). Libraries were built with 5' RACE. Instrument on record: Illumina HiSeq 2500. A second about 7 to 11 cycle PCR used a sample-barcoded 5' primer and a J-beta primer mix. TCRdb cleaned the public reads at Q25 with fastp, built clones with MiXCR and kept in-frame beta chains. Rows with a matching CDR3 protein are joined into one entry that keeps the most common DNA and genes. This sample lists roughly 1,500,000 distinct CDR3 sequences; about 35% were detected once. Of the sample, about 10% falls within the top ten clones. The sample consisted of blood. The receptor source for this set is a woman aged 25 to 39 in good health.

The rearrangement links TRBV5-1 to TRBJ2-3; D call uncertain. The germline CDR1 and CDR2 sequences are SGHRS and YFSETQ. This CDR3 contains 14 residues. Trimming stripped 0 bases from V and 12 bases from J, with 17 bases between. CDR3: CASSLVWLWTPQYF. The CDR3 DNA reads TGCGCCAGCAGCTTGGTTTGGCTGTGGACGCCTCAGTATTTT.

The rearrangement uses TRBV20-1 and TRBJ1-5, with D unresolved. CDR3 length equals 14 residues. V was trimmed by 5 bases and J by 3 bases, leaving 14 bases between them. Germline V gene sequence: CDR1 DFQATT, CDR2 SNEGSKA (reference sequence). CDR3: CSAAQRLNNQPQHF. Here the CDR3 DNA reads TGCAGTGCTGCACAGAGGCTAAACAATCAGCCCCAGCATTTT.

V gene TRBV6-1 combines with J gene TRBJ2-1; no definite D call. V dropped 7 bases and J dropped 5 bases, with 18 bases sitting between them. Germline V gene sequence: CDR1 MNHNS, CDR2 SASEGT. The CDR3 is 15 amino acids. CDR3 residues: CASIPGESLHNEQFF. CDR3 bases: TGTGCCAGCATTCCGGGCGAGAGTCTCCACAATGAGCAGTTCTTC.

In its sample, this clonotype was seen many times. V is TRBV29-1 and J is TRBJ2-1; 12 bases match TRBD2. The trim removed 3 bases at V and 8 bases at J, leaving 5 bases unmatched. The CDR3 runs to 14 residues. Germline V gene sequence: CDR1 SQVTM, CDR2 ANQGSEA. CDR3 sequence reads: CSVEWTSGIDEQFF. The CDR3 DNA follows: TGCAGCGTTGAGTGGACTAGCGGGATCGATGAGCAGTTCTTC.

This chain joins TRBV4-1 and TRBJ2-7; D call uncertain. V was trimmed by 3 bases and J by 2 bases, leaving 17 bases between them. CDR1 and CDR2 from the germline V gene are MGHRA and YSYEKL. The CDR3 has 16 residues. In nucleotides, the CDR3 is TGCGCCAGCAGCCAGGCTGGTGCGACGGGTCCCTACGAGCAGTACTTC. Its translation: CASSQAGATGPYEQYF.

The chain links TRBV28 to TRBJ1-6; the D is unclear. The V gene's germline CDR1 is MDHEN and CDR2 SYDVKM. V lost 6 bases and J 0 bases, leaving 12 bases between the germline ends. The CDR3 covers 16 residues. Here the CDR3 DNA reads TGTGCCAGCAGGCCACTGATAAACTCCTATAATTCACCCCTCCACTTT. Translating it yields CASRPLINSYNSPLHF.

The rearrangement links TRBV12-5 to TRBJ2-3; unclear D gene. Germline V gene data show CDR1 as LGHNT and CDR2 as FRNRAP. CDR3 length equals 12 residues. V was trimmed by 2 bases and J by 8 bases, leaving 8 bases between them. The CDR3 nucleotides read TGTGCTAGTGGTTTGTCTGGCGTTACGCAGTATTTT. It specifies CASGLSGVTQYF. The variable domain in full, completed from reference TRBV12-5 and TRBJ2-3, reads DARVTQTPRHKVTEMGQEVTMRCQPILGHNTVFWYRQTMMQGLELLAYFRNRAPLDDSGMPKDRFSAEMPDATLATLKIQPSEPRDSAVYFCASGLSGVTQYFGPGTRLTVL.

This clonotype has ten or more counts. DNA of the CDR3: TGCAGTGCTAGAGAACTTGTGGGTTCGGGCGAAAAACTGTTTTTT. It specifies CSARELVGSGEKLFF. The V gene is TRBV20-1, the J gene TRBJ1-4; D ambiguous. Germline assignment: CDR1 DFQATT and CDR2 SNEGSKA (reference sequence). Trimming stripped 0 bases from V and 8 bases from J, with 16 bases between. The CDR3 is 15 residues long.

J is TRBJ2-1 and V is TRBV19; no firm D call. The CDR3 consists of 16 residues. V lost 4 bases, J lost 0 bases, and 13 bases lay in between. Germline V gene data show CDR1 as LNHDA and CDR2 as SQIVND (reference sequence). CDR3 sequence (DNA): TGTGCCAGTAGTAAAAGAGAAAAGAGCTCCTACAATGAGCAGTTCTTC. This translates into CASSKREKSSYNEQFF.

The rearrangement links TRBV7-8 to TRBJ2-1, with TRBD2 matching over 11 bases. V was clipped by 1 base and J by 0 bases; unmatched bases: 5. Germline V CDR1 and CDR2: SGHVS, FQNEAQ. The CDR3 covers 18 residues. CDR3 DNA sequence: TGTGCCAGCAGCTTAGGACTAGCGGGGACGAGCTCCTACAATGAGCAGTTCTTC. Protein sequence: CASSLGLAGTSSYNEQFF. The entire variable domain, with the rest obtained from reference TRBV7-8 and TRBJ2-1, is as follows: GAGVSQSPRYKVAKRGQDVALRCDPISGHVSLFWYQQALGQGPEFLTYFQNEAQLDKSGLPSDRFFAERPEGSVSTLKIQRTQQEDSAVYLCASSLGLAGTSSYNEQFFGPGTRLTVL.

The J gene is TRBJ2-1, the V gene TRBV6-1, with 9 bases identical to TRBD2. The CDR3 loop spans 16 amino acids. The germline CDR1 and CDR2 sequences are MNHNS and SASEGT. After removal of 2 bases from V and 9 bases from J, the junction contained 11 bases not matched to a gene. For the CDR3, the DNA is TGTGCCAGCAGTGAACCTACCGGGACTAGCTTTCTTGAGCAGTTCTTC. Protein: CASSEPTGTSFLEQFF.

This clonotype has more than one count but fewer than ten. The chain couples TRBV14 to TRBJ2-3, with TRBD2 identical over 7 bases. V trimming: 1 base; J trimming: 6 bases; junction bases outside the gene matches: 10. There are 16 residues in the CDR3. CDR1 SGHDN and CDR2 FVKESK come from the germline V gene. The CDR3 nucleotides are TGTGCCAGCAGCCAAGTTCGGGGGAGGGCCTTTGATACGCAGTATTTT. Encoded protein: CASSQVRGRAFDTQYF. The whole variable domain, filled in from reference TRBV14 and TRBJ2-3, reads EAGVTQFPSHSVIEKGQTVTLRCDPISGHDNLYWYRRVMGKEIKFLLHFVKESKQDESGMPNNRFLAERTGGTYSTLKVQPAELEDSGVYFCASSQVRGRAFDTQYFGPGTRLTVL.

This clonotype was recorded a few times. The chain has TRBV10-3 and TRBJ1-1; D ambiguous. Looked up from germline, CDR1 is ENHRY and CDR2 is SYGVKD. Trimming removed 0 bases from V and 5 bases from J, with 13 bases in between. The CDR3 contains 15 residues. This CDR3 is CAISESSRSLTEAFF. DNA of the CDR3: TGTGCCATCAGTGAGTCTTCCCGCAGTCTGACTGAAGCTTTCTTT.

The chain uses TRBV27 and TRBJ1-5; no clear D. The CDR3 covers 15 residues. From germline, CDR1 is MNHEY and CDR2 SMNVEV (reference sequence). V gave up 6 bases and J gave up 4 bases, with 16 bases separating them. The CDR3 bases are TGTGCCAGCAGCCCGCTTCCGTGGGCGAATCAGCCCCAGCATTTT. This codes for CASSPLPWANQPQHF.